This T cell receptor (beta chain) originates from a study of patients and donors after allogeneic stem cell transplantation. This clonotype was picked up one time. A junction end diverges from the germline sequence, so it may reflect a read error. The germline CDR1 and CDR2 sequences are SGHTA and FQGNSA. The length of the CDR3 is 15 residues. TCRdb reprocessed the RT-PCR reads via MiXCR and lists one record per CDR3 protein. This table has tens of thousands of distinct CDR3 sequences, around a quarter appearing once. This TCR derives from a human donor who was either an allogeneic HSCT recipient or a stem cell or donor lymphocyte infusion donor (not recorded which). It is not recorded whose cells these are; they may come from a transplant donor. V and J are TRBV7-2 and TRBJ2-1; the D gene is possibly TRBD2 (6 bases). Sequenced input: blood, either unsorted or a sorted T cell fraction (not recorded which). CDR3: CASGLAGGDYNEQFF. In DNA form, the CDR3 reads TGTGCCAGCGGCTTAGCCGGCGGGGATTACAATGAGCAGTTCTTC.